This TCR beta chain was sequenced for a study of T cells in Graves' hyperthyroidism and ophthalmopathy. This clonotype was counted ten times or more. RNA transcripts gave rise to amplified TCR beta CDR3 regions. Researchers ran a first-round RT-PCR on the TCR CDR3 using the HTBI primer set. From the multiplex PCR reads, TCRdb called clonotypes with MiXCR, one entry per CDR3 protein. The sample holds roughly 840,000 distinct CDR3 sequences; more than 30% are singletons and the top ten take over 8%. The CDR3 spans 12 residues. After removal of 7 bases from V and 2 bases from J, the junction contained 3 bases not matched to a gene. From germline, CDR1 is SQVTM and CDR2 ANQGSEA.

This chain uses TRBV29-1 with TRBJ1-1; 8 bases are a match to TRBD1. Sequenced sample: blood. This clonotype originated in a young man with Graves' hyperthyroidism. The CDR3 coding sequence is TGCAGCGGGACAGGGATTAACACTGAAGCTTTCTTT. This encodes CSGTGINTEAFF.